This is a list of T cell receptor beta chains from one sample in a study of cytomegalovirus exposure and HLA in healthy donors. The repertoire was sequenced with immunoSEQ multiplex PCR; TCRdb's copy has only in-frame clones and lacks some. The sample consists of 68,000 or so clones, roughly four fifths of them appearing once. Material: PBMCs. Receptors were obtained from a human donor in good health. CDR3s include the opening cysteine and the closing phenylalanine or tryptophan. The D gene is left open where the match is weak.

cdr3_aa: CASRSTTGTGNTIYF; j_call: TRBJ1-3; v_call: TRBV6-6; d_call: TRBD1
cdr3_aa: CASSISLGRGVNQPQHF; j_call: TRBJ1-5; v_call: TRBV19; d_call: -
cdr3_aa: CASSAGTSVYEQYF; j_call: TRBJ2-7; v_call: TRBV9; d_call: TRBD2
cdr3_aa: CASSPSSGANVLTF; j_call: TRBJ2-6; v_call: TRBV2; d_call: -
cdr3_aa: CASSVRASGDTDTQYF; j_call: TRBJ2-3; v_call: TRBV9; d_call: TRBD2
cdr3_aa: CASSLSSRTHMTDTQYF; j_call: TRBJ2-3; v_call: TRBV7-9; d_call: -
cdr3_aa: CSLSESSYNEQFF; j_call: TRBJ2-1; v_call: TRBV29-1; d_call: -
cdr3_aa: CASSAGQGASSYTF; j_call: TRBJ1-2; v_call: TRBV5-1; d_call: TRBD1
cdr3_aa: CASSGGTGPSYEQYF; j_call: TRBJ2-7; v_call: TRBV27; d_call: TRBD1
cdr3_aa: CASTPGSIYEQYF; j_call: -; v_call: TRBV27; d_call: -
cdr3_aa: CAIREGALFYGYTF; j_call: TRBJ1-2; v_call: TRBV10-3; d_call: TRBD1
cdr3_aa: CASYSGVRTEAFF; j_call: TRBJ1-1; v_call: TRBV18; d_call: -
cdr3_aa: CASSYYGGGSYEQYF; j_call: TRBJ2-7; v_call: TRBV6-7; d_call: TRBD2
cdr3_aa: CASSDTGAFSYEQYF; j_call: TRBJ2-7; v_call: TRBV7-3; d_call: TRBD1
cdr3_aa: CASSQRGTSDLTQYF; j_call: TRBJ2-5; v_call: TRBV4-2; d_call: TRBD2
cdr3_aa: CASSLGGQGATEAFF; j_call: TRBJ1-1; v_call: TRBV5-1; d_call: TRBD1
cdr3_aa: CAGQDERGLNTDTQYF; j_call: TRBJ2-3; v_call: TRBV28; d_call: TRBD2
cdr3_aa: CATALGVEKLFF; j_call: TRBJ1-4; v_call: TRBV6-6; d_call: -
cdr3_aa: CASLQGLGNTIYF; j_call: TRBJ1-3; v_call: TRBV19; d_call: TRBD1
cdr3_aa: CASSPPGQGTGELFF; j_call: TRBJ2-2; v_call: TRBV28; d_call: TRBD1
cdr3_aa: CASTLLGGETQYF; j_call: TRBJ2-5; v_call: TRBV5-1; d_call: -
cdr3_aa: CASSLSYSYNEQFF; j_call: TRBJ2-1; v_call: TRBV19; d_call: -
cdr3_aa: CASSPLEGGTEAFF; j_call: TRBJ1-1; v_call: TRBV5-1; d_call: -
cdr3_aa: CAISEQRSYEQYF; j_call: TRBJ2-7; v_call: TRBV10-3; d_call: -
cdr3_aa: CSVEDPTRGTDTQYF; j_call: TRBJ2-3; v_call: TRBV29-1; d_call: -
cdr3_aa: CASSLPWTGNRQPQHF; j_call: TRBJ1-5; v_call: TRBV28; d_call: TRBD1
cdr3_aa: CASSLKVGGNQPQHF; j_call: TRBJ1-5; v_call: TRBV7-2; d_call: -
cdr3_aa: CASSSALRGASDTQYF; j_call: TRBJ2-3; v_call: TRBV5-1; d_call: TRBD2
cdr3_aa: CASSARDSSQETQYF; j_call: TRBJ2-5; v_call: TRBV9; d_call: TRBD1
cdr3_aa: CASSLDRGYANKNQPQHF; j_call: TRBJ1-5; v_call: TRBV5-6; d_call: -
cdr3_aa: CASSAGQLNTEAFF; j_call: TRBJ1-1; v_call: TRBV6-5; d_call: -
cdr3_aa: CASSATGGGSPLHF; j_call: TRBJ1-6; v_call: TRBV5-6; d_call: TRBD1
cdr3_aa: CASSPDRVGNQPQHF; j_call: TRBJ1-5; v_call: TRBV6-5; d_call: TRBD1
cdr3_aa: CASSPLRDYEQYF; j_call: TRBJ2-7; v_call: TRBV18; d_call: -
cdr3_aa: CASSYEGTVYSGANVLTF; j_call: TRBJ2-6; v_call: TRBV6-7; d_call: TRBD1
cdr3_aa: CASSARSKETQYF; j_call: TRBJ2-5; v_call: TRBV9; d_call: -
cdr3_aa: CASSPGDEGDRFYNEQFF; j_call: TRBJ2-1; v_call: TRBV18; d_call: TRBD1
cdr3_aa: CASSPGLAGDYEQYF; j_call: TRBJ2-7; v_call: TRBV27; d_call: TRBD2
cdr3_aa: CASSYRQGPSDTQYF; j_call: TRBJ2-3; v_call: TRBV5-6; d_call: TRBD1
cdr3_aa: CASSLAGTGGSYGYTF; j_call: TRBJ1-2; v_call: TRBV19; d_call: TRBD1
cdr3_aa: CASSLTDYGYTF; j_call: TRBJ1-2; v_call: TRBV5-4; d_call: -
cdr3_aa: CASSAPGLDYNEQFF; j_call: TRBJ2-1; v_call: TRBV28; d_call: -
cdr3_aa: CASSELGVPTQYF; j_call: TRBJ2-5; v_call: TRBV10-1; d_call: -
cdr3_aa: CASSTSRQGCSYTF; j_call: TRBJ1-2; v_call: TRBV28; d_call: TRBD1
cdr3_aa: CASSERTAQTDTQYF; j_call: TRBJ2-3; v_call: TRBV2; d_call: -
cdr3_aa: CASRGQTNSPLHF; j_call: TRBJ1-6; v_call: TRBV6-5; d_call: -
cdr3_aa: CASSTRDWEVSYTF; j_call: TRBJ1-2; v_call: TRBV19; d_call: -
cdr3_aa: CASGTGAHEQYF; j_call: TRBJ2-7; v_call: TRBV19; d_call: TRBD1
cdr3_aa: CASAGEGTRNGEQLF; j_call: TRBJ2-1; v_call: TRBV4-1; d_call: TRBD2